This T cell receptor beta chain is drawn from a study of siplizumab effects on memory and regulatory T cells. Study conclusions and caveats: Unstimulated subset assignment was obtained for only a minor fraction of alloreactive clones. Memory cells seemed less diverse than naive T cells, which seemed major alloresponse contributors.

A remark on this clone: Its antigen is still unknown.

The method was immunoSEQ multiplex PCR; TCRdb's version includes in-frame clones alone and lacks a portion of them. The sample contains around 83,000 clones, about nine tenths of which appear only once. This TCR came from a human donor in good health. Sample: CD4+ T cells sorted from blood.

CDR3 sequence (DNA): TGTGCCATCAGTGTTGGACTAGCGGGAGGGCCAGGTAATGAGCAGTTCTTC. Protein: CAISVGLAGGPGNEQFF. The rearrangement uses TRBV10-3 and TRBJ2-1; 15 bases match TRBD2. The CDR3 is made up of 17 amino acids. The ends lost 4 bases at V and 7 bases at J; junction bases unmatched: 8. CDR1 is ENHRY, CDR2 SYGVKD, per germline.